The entry below gives a single TCR beta chain sequence along with its context. Its antigen is still unknown. Per-base quality was not reported, and no clone a single base away is much larger than it. This entry is derived from a study of blood T cell repertoires in COVID-19 (TCRdb year 2020). For the study in its entirety: Collaborator samples came from the United States, Italy and Spain and covered acute and convalescent phases of COVID-19. The material from the prospective study consisted of cDNA or gDNA derived from T cells, B-cell-depleted T cells, or PBMCs. The dataset comprised deeply sampled blood TCRbeta repertoires from subjects exposed to, actively infected with, or recovered from COVID-19. The samples were drawn from two sources: the first 160 participants of the ongoing ImmuneRACE study, and about 1,300 subjects contributed by 6 global collaborators. Where HLA class I and class II types were available, the types were taken from metadata supplied by the sample provider, not from assay-based typing. Sample metadata almost always included a de-identified subject ID, COVID-19 status, age in years and sex. The repertoires were released in a freely available public database meant as a resource for research on the immune response to SARS-CoV-2. Overall study outcomes, separate from this receptor: The quantity of clinical and demographic metadata differed by source and by participant and was supplied without curation.

V has 5 bases trimmed and J has 4 bases trimmed; junction bases matching no gene number 18. The CDR3 covers 18 residues, taking in both the cysteine and the phenylalanine. Only the CDR3 part of the read is kept: 54 bases, read in frame from the first base. For CDR1 and CDR2, the germline V gene lists SGHNT and YENEEA. The immunoSEQ Assay, a bias-controlled multiplex PCR, was used to amplify TCRbeta CDR3 regions from genomic DNA. Per the original workflow: The number of nucleated cells in each sample was estimated from the amplification of reference gene primers within the assay. Sequence reads were collapsed and filtered to measure the absolute abundance of every unique TCRbeta CDR3 rearrangement. For each sample, productive Simpson clonality was calculated as the square root of Simpson's diversity index over productive rearrangements. TCRdb carries this immuneACCESS record with in-frame sequences only. Its versions omit some clonotypes, under half of them owing to an unresolved V gene in the studies checked, with the rest unexplained. V, J and clone size reflect that table, while D and trimming were determined from the DNA. The sample records about half a million clones, approximately 85% of which are singletons. The ten largest clonotypes hold approximately 2.9% of the sample.

Whole blood was collected in K2EDTA tubes by collaborating institutions according to the institutions' own protocols. For TCRbeta analysis, collaborator samples were shipped as frozen whole blood, as isolated PBMCs, or as DNA extracted from either sample type. This sequence uses TRBV11-3 and TRBJ2-5; TRBD1 matches 8 bases in the middle. The receptor was derived from a human donor in a cohort sampled during active COVID-19. Sequenced: peripheral blood. The CDR3 region: CASSEGAGGGFSRETQYF. The DNA is as follows: TGTGCCAGCAGCGAAGGCGCAGGGGGCGGTTTTAGCCGAGAGACCCAGTACTTC.